The 15 T cell receptor beta chains below all came from one sample that was sequenced in a study of CD8 T cells in Susac syndrome. After extraction with the RNeasy kit, roughly 0.45 to 1 ug of the RNA was reverse transcribed using random hexamers. A single record per CDR3 protein comes from TCRdb applying MiXCR to the immunoSEQ multiplex PCR reads. The sample lists about 210,000 distinct CDR3 sequences; 95% were seen once. Material: CD4+ T cells from PBMCs. These receptors were obtained from a human donor with multiple sclerosis.

This clonotype was observed once. The chain recombines TRBV25-1 with TRBJ2-1; D gene unclear. V lost 5 bases to trimming and J lost 2 bases, with 10 bases between them. This CDR3 is built from 14 residues. Germline V gene data show CDR1 as MGHDK and CDR2 as SYGVNS. In DNA form, the CDR3 reads TGTGCCAGCAGTTTTGAACAGCCCTACAATGAGCAGTTCTTC. It specifies CASSFEQPYNEQFF.

The chain has TRBV13 and TRBJ1-2; D not certain. V lost 2 bases and J 10 bases, leaving 2 bases between the germline ends. Germline values: CDR1 PRHDT, CDR2 FYEKMQ (reference sequence). The CDR3 is 9 amino acids. The CDR3 loop is CASSLTYTF. In DNA, the CDR3 is TGTGCCAGCAGCTTAACCTACACCTTC.

The CDR3 region has the DNA TGTGCCAGCAGTACCCTAAACATTCAGTACTTC. This translates into CASSTLNIQYF. The chain is built from TRBV27 and TRBJ2-4; D uncertain. The CDR3 has 11 residues. The germline V and J ends were trimmed by 5 bases and 6 bases, with 5 bases remaining between them. Per the germline V gene, CDR1 is MNHEY and CDR2 is SMNVEV (reference sequence).

The V call is TRBV28, the J call TRBJ2-3; the D gene is possibly TRBD1 (6 bases). The CDR3 is 15 residues long. V shed 6 bases and J shed 0 bases, with 13 bases lying between them. Looked up from germline, CDR1 is MDHEN and CDR2 is SYDVKM. The CDR3 nucleotides are TGTGCCAGCAGAGGACGGGACAATAGCACAGATACGCAGTATTTT. Protein sequence: CASRGRDNSTDTQYF.

DNA for the CDR3: TGTGCCAGCAGCCCTTTTAGCGGGGCCTACAATGAGCAGTTCTTC. Residues: CASSPFSGAYNEQFF. The chain joins TRBV7-2 to TRBJ2-1; TRBD2 agrees at 8 bases. This CDR3 comprises 15 residues. J lost 2 bases, V lost 5 bases, and 5 bases had no gene match. Germline V gene lookup returns CDR1 SGHTA and CDR2 FQGNSA.

This chain links TRBV20-1 with TRBJ1-2; D possibly corresponds to TRBD1 (5 bases). The ends were cut back, 0 bases at V and 7 bases at J, with 9 bases in the middle. Germline CDR1 DFQATT, CDR2 SNEGSKA (reference sequence). The CDR3 covers 12 residues. The CDR3 region has the DNA TGCAGTGCTAGAGAAGGGGCTGGTGGCTACACCTTC. This encodes CSAREGAGGYTF.

DNA of the CDR3: TGCGCCAGCAGCTCCTACTTGGAGACCCAGTACTTC. This translates into CASSSYLETQYF. V gene TRBV5-1 combines with J gene TRBJ2-5; D not resolved. The V end was cut by 3 bases, the J end by 5 bases, with 8 bases between. The CDR3 length is 12 residues. CDR1 is SGHRS, CDR2 YFSETQ, per germline.

The chain is built from TRBV24-1 and TRBJ2-2; 7 positions agree with TRBD1. Germline CDR1 KGHDR, CDR2 SFDVKD. V gave up 9 bases and J gave up 1 base; unmatched junction bases: 19. This CDR3 comprises 19 residues. CDR3 sequence: CATPSVLGGAILNTGELFF. CDR3 DNA sequence: TGTGCCACCCCTAGTGTTTTAGGGGGCGCTATCCTGAACACCGGGGAGCTGTTTTTT.

The chain recombines TRBV6-4 with TRBJ1-2, with D unclear. From germline, CDR1 is MRHNA and CDR2 SNTAGT. This CDR3 is 12 amino acids long. V lost 2 bases and J 7 bases, leaving 8 bases between the germline ends. CDR3 protein: CASSDPRIGYTF. The CDR3 DNA reads TGTGCCAGCAGTGACCCCCGGATTGGCTACACCTTC.

The V call is TRBV15, the J call TRBJ1-2; weak D call: TRBD1 (5 bases). The germline gives CDR1 LNHNV, CDR2 YYDKDF (reference sequence). This CDR3 is 15 amino acids long. V dropped 6 bases and J dropped 4 bases, with 18 bases sitting between them. CDR3 region: CATRASGVGSYGYTF. The CDR3 nucleotides read TGTGCCACCAGAGCCTCGGGGGTGGGATCCTATGGCTACACCTTC.

The CDR3 sequence is CASQDRATQPQHF. The DNA of the CDR3 is TGTGCCAGTCAGGACAGGGCTACACAGCCCCAGCATTTT. The J gene is TRBJ1-5, the V gene TRBV19; 8 bases match TRBD1. The CDR3 extends over 13 amino acids. The J segment lost 7 bases and the V segment lost 8 bases, leaving 7 bases of the junction unmatched. Germline lookup yields CDR1 LNHDA and CDR2 SQIVND (reference sequence).

The chain recombines TRBV19 with TRBJ2-3, with D possibly being TRBD2 (5 bases). The CDR3 is made up of 15 amino acids. The germline V and J ends were trimmed by 3 bases and 2 bases, with 12 bases remaining between them. Germline assignment: CDR1 LNHDA and CDR2 SQIVND (reference sequence). CDR3 nucleotide sequence: TGTGCCAGTAGTATGTTCGCGGGCGACACAGATACGCAGTATTTT. Protein: CASSMFAGDTDTQYF.

The CDR3 nucleotides read TGTGCCAGCGCCGACAGGGACTATGGCTACACCTTC. This gives the protein CASADRDYGYTF. The chain joins TRBV25-1 to TRBJ1-2, with TRBD1 matching 7 bases. Unmatched junction bases numbered 3, after V lost 8 bases and J lost 3 bases. This CDR3 spans 12 amino acids. Germline V gives CDR1 MGHDK, CDR2 SYGVNS.

The chain employs TRBV9 and TRBJ2-1, with TRBD1 as a possible D gene (6 bases). V dropped 0 bases and J dropped 8 bases, with 27 bases sitting between them. The CDR3 has 19 residues. Germline V lookup: CDR1 SGDLS, CDR2 YYNGEE. The CDR3 DNA follows: TGTGCCAGCAGCGTAGATCTGGGGGCGAGTATGGGAAGAATAGATGAGCAGTTCTTC. It is translated as CASSVDLGASMGRIDEQFF. Using reference TRBV9 and TRBJ2-1 for the parts outside the CDR3, the full variable domain is DSGVTQTPKHLITATGQRVTLRCSPRSGDLSVYWYQQSLDQGLQFLIQYYNGEERAKGNILERFSAQQFPDLHSELNLSSLELGDSALYFCASSVDLGASMGRIDEQFFGPGTRLTVL.

The chain uses TRBV29-1 and TRBJ1-5; D may be TRBD1 (5 bases). Looked up from germline, CDR1 is SQVTM and CDR2 is ANQGSEA. V was shortened by 6 bases and J by 0 bases, with 9 bases between the two germline ends. CDR3 length: 13 amino acids. The CDR3, as DNA: TGCAGCGTCCAACAGGATAGCAATCAGCCCCAGCATTTT. Protein: CSVQQDSNQPQHF.